These 19 T cell receptor beta chains share one sample of origin, sequenced in a study of shared clonotypes between healthy human individuals. The method was immunoSEQ multiplex PCR; TCRdb's version includes in-frame clones alone and lacks a portion of them. The sample contains some 650,000 clones, around 97% of which appear only once. The sample taken for sequencing was naive CD4+ T cells sorted from blood. Specified subset: CD45RA+ positively selected. These receptors were collected from a woman aged 25-40 years in good health.

The DNA for the CDR3 is TGTGCCAGCAGCTTTACACTAGCGGGAAACGAGCAGTACTTC. Its translation: CASSFTLAGNEQYF. The chain links TRBV11-1 to TRBJ2-7, with 10 bases lining up with TRBD2. CDR3 length: 14 residues. V trimming: 3 bases; J trimming: 5 bases; junction bases outside the gene matches: 4. CDR1 and CDR2 (germline): SGHAT, FQDESV (reference sequence).

V and J are TRBV18 and TRBJ2-3, with a possible D match to TRBD2 (5 bases). Germline loops: CDR1 KGHSH, CDR2 LQKENI. The CDR3 covers 17 residues. Deletions cut 3 bases from V and 1 base from J, with 17 bases between. The CDR3 sequence is CASSPRSGEGRTDTQYF. The DNA of the CDR3 is TGTGCCAGCTCACCGCGTTCTGGCGAGGGCCGCACAGATACGCAGTATTTT.

The table lists this clone with a count of one. The CDR3 protein is CASSLGESGELFF. Here the CDR3 DNA reads TGCGCCAGCAGCTTGGGTGAATCCGGGGAGCTGTTTTTT. The chain joins TRBV5-1 to TRBJ2-2; D call uncertain. The germline V and J ends were trimmed by 0 bases and 6 bases, with 6 bases remaining between them. The CDR3 spans 13 residues. Germline CDR1 reads SGHRS; CDR2 reads YFSETQ.

This clone was found once. The chain carries TRBV19 and TRBJ1-2, with D possibly being TRBD1 (5 bases). Per the germline V gene, CDR1 is LNHDA and CDR2 is SQIVND (reference sequence). With 2 bases removed from V and 3 bases from J, the gap between germline ends came to 16 bases. This CDR3 is built from 16 residues. CDR3 DNA sequence: TGTGCCAGTAGTATAATCTTTAGGGGACCGCACTATGGCTACACCTTC. Protein: CASSIIFRGPHYGYTF.

This clone has only one observation. The chain recombines TRBV7-3 with TRBJ2-7; TRBD2 matches at 9 bases. V was clipped by 6 bases and J by 6 bases; unmatched bases: 9. This CDR3 has 14 residues. Germline CDR1 reads SGHTA; CDR2 reads FQGTGA. CDR3 in DNA: TGTGCCAGCAGGCCCCCCGGGACTAGCCTCGAGCAGTACTTC. Translating gives CASRPPGTSLEQYF.

This chain joins TRBV5-1 and TRBJ2-5; possibly TRBD1 for D (5 bases). V was cut by 4 bases and J by 1 base, with 17 bases left in between. The CDR3 is made up of 16 amino acids. CDR1 and CDR2 from the germline V gene are SGHRS and YFSETQ. The CDR3 bases are TGCGCCAGCAGCCTCCACGTAGGTCAGGGCCAAGAGACCCAGTACTTC. Amino acids: CASSLHVGQGQETQYF. The full variable domain, completed using reference TRBV5-1 and TRBJ2-5, is KAGVTQTPRYLIKTRGQQVTLSCSPISGHRSVSWYQQTPGQGLQFLFEYFSETQRNKGNFPGRFSGRQFSNSRSEMNVSTLELGDSALYLCASSLHVGQGQETQYFGPGTRLLVL.

J is TRBJ2-1 and V is TRBV29-1; perhaps D is TRBD1 or TRBD2 (6 bases each). This CDR3 is 13 amino acids long. The germline V and J ends were trimmed by 6 bases and 8 bases, with 17 bases remaining between them. CDR1 SQVTM and CDR2 ANQGSEA come from the germline V gene. CDR3 DNA sequence: TGCAGCGTAGAAAGGGGGGCTTTGGATGAGCAGTTCTTC. Amino acids: CSVERGALDEQFF.

This clone was observed once. The genes are TRBV5-5 and TRBJ1-5, with 8 bases fitting TRBD1. This CDR3 spans 16 amino acids. CDR1 is SGHKS and CDR2 is YYEKEE in the germline V gene (reference sequence). The J segment lost 4 bases and the V segment lost 3 bases, leaving 9 bases of the junction unmatched. Here the CDR3 DNA reads TGTGCCAGCAGCTCTTTAGACAGGGGCTGGAATCAGCCCCAGCATTTT. Its translation is CASSSLDRGWNQPQHF.

The chain combines TRBV19 with TRBJ2-2, with 11 bases fitting TRBD1. This CDR3 region has 15 residues. Germline-derived CDR1 and CDR2 are LNHDA and SQIVND (reference sequence). Losses at the gene ends were 2 bases for V and 10 bases for J; bases not matched to a gene: 6. The CDR3 DNA reads as TGTGCCAGTAGTATAAAGGACAGGGGGCAGCAGGAGCTGTTTTTT. Amino acid sequence: CASSIKDRGQQELFF.

DNA for the CDR3: TGTGCCAGCAGTCGACGAATGGAGACCCAGTACTTC. It yields the protein CASSRRMETQYF. The chain recombines TRBV28 with TRBJ2-5; D uncertain. Looked up from germline, CDR1 is MDHEN and CDR2 is SYDVKM. The CDR3 covers 12 residues. V lost 5 bases, J lost 5 bases, and 9 bases lay in between.

The chain combines TRBV4-1 with TRBJ2-2; 10 nucleotides line up with TRBD2. The V gene's germline CDR1 is MGHRA and CDR2 YSYEKL. Unmatched junction bases numbered 12, after V lost 5 bases and J lost 0 bases. There are 19 residues in the CDR3. The CDR3 loop reads CASSSWGSGRRSNTGELFF. Here the CDR3 DNA reads TGCGCCAGCAGCTCCTGGGGTAGCGGGAGGAGATCGAACACCGGGGAGCTGTTTTTT.

The rearrangement joins TRBV7-8 to TRBJ2-1; 12 bases agree with TRBD2. Germline trimming cut 0 bases from V and 5 bases from J; bases unmatched to any gene: 2. The CDR3 has 16 amino acids. CDR1 SGHVS and CDR2 FQNEAQ come from the germline V gene. CDR3 amino acids: CASSLARTSGDNEQFF. The CDR3 nucleotides are TGTGCCAGCAGCTTAGCGCGGACTAGCGGGGACAATGAGCAGTTCTTC.

The chain carries TRBV2 and TRBJ1-2; TRBD1 agrees at 8 bases. V trimming: 7 bases; J trimming: 0 bases; junction bases outside the gene matches: 4. The CDR3 spans 14 residues. Germline V gene lookup returns CDR1 SNHLY and CDR2 FYNNEI. In nucleotides, the CDR3 is TGTGCCAGCAACGCGGACAGGGCTAACTATGGCTACACCTTC. This codes for CASNADRANYGYTF.

CDR3 residues: CASRVGSSTDTQYF. CDR3 DNA: TGTGCCAGCAGGGTGGGTAGTAGCACAGATACGCAGTATTTT. This sequence joins TRBV28 and TRBJ2-3; the D is unclear. The CDR3 totals 14 residues. V lost 6 bases and J 0 bases, leaving 10 bases between the germline ends. Germline V CDR1 and CDR2: MDHEN, SYDVKM. Filled out from reference TRBV28 and TRBJ2-3, the complete variable domain reads DVKVTQSSRYLVKRTGEKVFLECVQDMDHENMFWYRQDPGLGLRLIYFSYDVKMKEKGDIPEGYSVSREKKERFSLILESASTNQTSMYLCASRVGSSTDTQYFGPGTRLTVL.

The CDR3 region is CASSLRLAYEQYF. CDR3 DNA: TGTGCCAGCAGTTTAAGGTTGGCCTACGAGCAGTACTTC. The chain joins TRBV28 to TRBJ2-7; D gene ambiguous. V lost 2 bases and J 2 bases, leaving 7 bases between the germline ends. This CDR3 region has 13 residues. Germline CDR1 is MDHEN and CDR2 is SYDVKM.

This chain links TRBV30 with TRBJ1-6; D is unclear. The CDR3 extends over 12 amino acids. Germline V gene lookup returns CDR1 GTSNPN and CDR2 SVGIG (reference sequence). The ends were cut back, 1 base at V and 7 bases at J, with 5 bases in the middle. CDR3 nucleotide sequence: TGTGCCTGGAGTGGAGCGAATTCACCCCTCCACTTT. Amino acids: CAWSGANSPLHF.

This chain joins TRBV7-9 and TRBJ2-3; tentative D call: TRBD1 (6 bases). In germline, CDR1 is SEHNR, CDR2 FQNEAQ (reference sequence). CDR3 length: 14 residues. V lost 4 bases, J lost 0 bases, and 8 bases lay in between. CDR3: CASSYGQSTDTQYF. The CDR3 nucleotides read TGTGCCAGCAGCTATGGACAGAGCACAGATACGCAGTATTTT.

Concerning this clone: This specimen includes other DNA sequences encoding the same CDR3. V gene TRBV6-1 combines with J gene TRBJ1-5, with D perhaps matching TRBD1 (6 bases). The CDR3 is 13 residues long. Trimming removed 4 bases at V and 4 bases at J, with 8 bases between. Germline lookup yields CDR1 MNHNS and CDR2 SASEGT. The DNA for the CDR3 is TGTGCCAGCAGTGGGACAGTTAATCAGCCCCAGCATTTT. Its translation is CASSGTVNQPQHF.

The DNA for the CDR3 is TGTGCCAGCTCACCGCTACGGACACCAAACTATGGCTACACCTTC. It yields the protein CASSPLRTPNYGYTF. The chain carries TRBV18 and TRBJ1-2, with D perhaps matching TRBD1 (5 bases). CDR1 and CDR2 from the germline V gene are KGHSH and LQKENI. The V end was cut by 3 bases, the J end by 2 bases, with 13 bases between. The CDR3 sequence is 15 residues long.